This T cell receptor (beta chain) was sequenced during a study of CD4 T cells in relation to SARS-CoV-2 and coronaviruses. As regards this clone: Antigen specificity is unknown.

Study-wide results and limits: No donor gave both pre-pandemic and post-infection samples. Memory recall responses, not primary responses primed in culture, are what the assay detects.

The CDR3 loop spans 16 amino acids. Trimming cost V 6 bases and J 0 bases; bases outside gene matches: 7. CDR1 is LNHDA, CDR2 SQIVND, per germline (reference sequence). Deep TCR-beta sequencing used DNA from uncultured naive and memory CD4+ T cells. Measured with immunoSEQ multiplex PCR; TCRdb has only the in-frame clones, and not every one. The table shows some 64,000 clones, with around 93% occurring only once. Before the COVID-19 pandemic, during about 2011-2019, CD4+ T cells were taken from unexposed donors. This chain joins TRBV19 and TRBJ2-2, with TRBD2 identical over 7 bases. The sequenced sample was naive CD4+ T cells from PBMCs. Subset indicated: naive CD4+ T cells isolated by negative enrichment. This TCR derives from a human donor in good health. The CDR3 region is CASRGRALSNTGELFF. The CDR3 DNA reads TGTGCCAGTAGAGGGAGGGCCCTCTCGAACACCGGGGAGCTGTTTTTT. Full variable domain (missing parts from reference TRBV19 and TRBJ2-2): DGGITQSPKYLFRKEGQNVTLSCEQNLNHDAMYWYRQDPGQGLRLIYYSQIVNDFQKGDIAEGYSVSREKKESFPLTVTSAQKNPTAFYLCASRGRALSNTGELFFGEGSRLTVL.